Presented here are 27 T cell receptor beta chains from one specimen sequenced in a study of blood T cell repertoires in COVID-19. Libraries were prepared by immunoSEQ multiplex PCR; TCRdb keeps only in-frame clonotypes and omits some of them. Here the sample spans approximately 88,000 clones, more than 75% being singletons. Source material: peripheral blood. All receptors come from a woman in her 70s with acute or convalescent COVID-19.

V and J are TRBV5-6 and TRBJ1-1; D remains ambiguous. The V gene's germline CDR1 is SGHDT and CDR2 YYEEEE. The ends were cut back, 4 bases at V and 5 bases at J, with 18 bases in the middle. This CDR3 has 15 residues. CDR3 in amino acids: CASSPGILRGTEAFF. As DNA, the CDR3 is TGTGCCAGCAGCCCTGGAATTCTAAGAGGGACTGAAGCTTTCTTT.

This clone was recorded once. This chain uses TRBV6-6 with TRBJ2-1; D gene ambiguous. This CDR3 contains 13 residues. Between the trimmed V and J ends, which lost 2 bases and 8 bases, there was a span of 10 bases. CDR1 MNHNY and CDR2 SVGAGI come from the germline V gene (reference sequence). The CDR3 reads CASSYVPSHEQFF. In DNA, the CDR3 is TGTGCCAGCAGTTACGTCCCCAGTCATGAGCAGTTCTTC.

This clone was counted a few times. This chain uses TRBV6-5 with TRBJ2-7; D might be TRBD2 (7 bases). V was pared by 6 bases and J by 5 bases, with 14 bases between. CDR1 is MNHEY and CDR2 is SVGAGI in the germline V gene. The CDR3 consists of 13 residues. The CDR3, as DNA: TGTGCCAGCAGAACCTCGCGGGGGCACGAGCAGTACGTC. Protein sequence: CASRTSRGHEQYV.

This clone was recorded once. V gene TRBV7-9 combines with J gene TRBJ1-5, with 8 bases identical to TRBD1. Germline CDR1 is SEHNR and CDR2 is FQNEAQ (reference sequence). With V trimmed by 5 bases and J by 8 bases, 17 bases remained unmatched. The CDR3 spans 17 residues. For the CDR3, the DNA is TGTGCCAGCAGCCGAGCCGGGACAGGTGGGCGGTTGGAGCCCCAGCATTTT. Translation gives CASSRAGTGGRLEPQHF.

The CDR3 bases are TGTGCCACCAGCAAACGCCTAGGAACAGGGGGCCACTATGGCTACACCTTC. It yields the protein CATSKRLGTGGHYGYTF. This chain links TRBV15 with TRBJ1-2; 9 bases are a match to TRBD1. The CDR3 loop spans 17 amino acids. J lost 3 bases, V lost 4 bases, and 12 bases had no gene match. Germline CDR1 reads LNHNV; CDR2 reads YYDKDF (reference sequence).

The chain links TRBV5-1 to TRBJ2-5; D gene ambiguous. Trimming stripped 3 bases from V and 1 base from J, with 7 bases between. CDR1 and CDR2 from the germline V gene are SGHRS and YFSETQ. The CDR3 is made up of 13 amino acids. The DNA for the CDR3 is TGCGCCAGCAGCTCCGGGTTCCAAGAGACCCAGTACTTC. It yields the protein CASSSGFQETQYF.

The V and J genes are TRBV7-8 and TRBJ2-2; 7 bases align to TRBD2. V lost 2 bases and J lost 6; bases outside the gene matches: 9. This CDR3 comprises 16 residues. Germline CDR1 and CDR2: SGHVS and FQNEAQ. The CDR3 region is CASSLRLAPDAGELFF. The CDR3, as DNA: TGTGCCAGCAGCTTAAGACTAGCCCCCGATGCCGGGGAGCTGTTTTTT.

The chain recombines TRBV7-7 with TRBJ2-2; 8 bases align to TRBD1. J gave up 0 bases and V 4 bases, and 10 bases lay outside the gene matches. CDR3 size: 18 residues. Germline CDR1 is SSHAT and CDR2 is FNYEAQ (reference sequence). The CDR3 reads CASSSTLSGGTNTGELFF. For the CDR3, the DNA is TGTGCCAGCAGCTCGACCCTTTCAGGGGGCACGAACACCGGGGAGCTGTTTTTT.

The chain has TRBV7-2 and TRBJ2-5; TRBD2 agrees at 16 bases. V trimming: 6 bases; J trimming: 2 bases; junction bases outside the gene matches: 0. CDR1 and CDR2 from the germline V gene are SGHTA and FQGNSA. CDR3 length: 15 amino acids. The CDR3 coding sequence is TGTGCCAGCAGGGGACTAGCGGGAGGGCAAGAGACCCAGTACTTC. Encoded protein: CASRGLAGGQETQYF.

This chain links TRBV6-1 with TRBJ1-3; D is unclear. This CDR3 region has 18 residues. V lost 0 bases to trimming and J lost 0 bases, with 15 bases between them. Germline V CDR1 and CDR2: MNHNS, SASEGT. The CDR3 bases are TGTGCCAGCAGTGAAGCCCCCCGGTCACTGAGCTCTGGAAACACCATATATTTT. Its translation is CASSEAPRSLSSGNTIYF.

This clone was picked up a small number of times. The V gene is TRBV2, the J gene TRBJ1-5; 8 nucleotides line up with TRBD1. After removal of 6 bases from V and 6 bases from J, the junction contained 7 bases not matched to a gene. The CDR3 sequence is 14 residues long. From germline, CDR1 is SNHLY and CDR2 FYNNEI. CDR3 in amino acids: CASSPGGWGQPQHF. In DNA form, the CDR3 reads TGTGCCAGCAGCCCAGGGGGCTGGGGTCAGCCCCAGCATTTT.

This rearrangement joins TRBV10-1 to TRBJ2-2; no reliable D call. The V end lost 3 bases, the J end lost 0 bases, and 8 bases lay between the germline ends. The CDR3 has 15 residues. In germline, CDR1 is WNHNN, CDR2 SYGVQD (reference sequence). Here the CDR3 reads CASSDFPANTGELFF. CDR3 DNA: TGCGCCAGCAGTGATTTTCCTGCGAACACCGGGGAGCTGTTTTTT.

DNA for the CDR3: TGTGCCAGCAGCGCATCGGGACAGGCTAACTATGGCTACACCTTC. This sequence encodes CASSASGQANYGYTF. This chain joins TRBV9 and TRBJ1-2; 8 bases fit TRBD1. The CDR3 has 15 residues. Germline CDR1 is SGDLS and CDR2 is YYNGEE. Trimming took 3 bases from V and 0 from J; bases not matched to a gene: 4.

This chain links TRBV5-1 with TRBJ1-5, with TRBD1 matching over 8 bases. The germline gives CDR1 SGHRS, CDR2 YFSETQ. The CDR3 consists of 16 residues. The V segment lost 4 bases and the J segment 6 bases; nucleotides outside the gene matches: 12. CDR3 residues: CASSPSGQGGGQPQHF. The CDR3 DNA sequence: TGCGCCAGCAGCCCGAGCGGACAGGGAGGGGGTCAGCCCCAGCATTTT.

The rearrangement uses TRBV4-3 and TRBJ2-1; no definite D call. The germline V gene encodes CDR1 LGHNA and CDR2 YSLEER. The CDR3 loop spans 16 amino acids. The V and J ends lost 0 bases and 0 bases respectively, with 9 bases between them. The CDR3 region has the DNA TGCGCCAGCAGCCAAGATTCACGGAGCTCCTACAATGAGCAGTTCTTC. As protein: CASSQDSRSSYNEQFF.

V usage is TRBV3-1 (or the pseudogene TRBV3-2) and J usage is TRBJ1-3; TRBD1 agrees at 7 bases. The V and J ends lost 4 bases and 2 bases, in that order; junction bases with no gene match: 8. The CDR3 loop spans 16 amino acids. Germline V gene data show CDR1 as LGHDT and CDR2 as YNNKEL (reference sequence). This CDR3 is CASSLGTELTGNTIYF. The CDR3 DNA sequence: TGTGCCAGCAGCCTTGGGACAGAACTAACTGGAAACACCATATATTTT.

The rearrangement links TRBV5-1 to TRBJ2-1; 14 bases are a match to TRBD2. Trimming took 3 bases from V and 8 from J; bases not matched to a gene: 4. Germline lookup yields CDR1 SGHRS and CDR2 YFSETQ. The CDR3 loop spans 15 amino acids. In nucleotides, the CDR3 is TGCGCCAGCAGCTACGGGACTAGCGGGGGCCATGAGCAGTTCTTC. This sequence encodes CASSYGTSGGHEQFF. Full variable domain (outside the CDR3, taken from reference TRBV5-1 and TRBJ2-1): KAGVTQTPRYLIKTRGQQVTLSCSPISGHRSVSWYQQTPGQGLQFLFEYFSETQRNKGNFPGRFSGRQFSNSRSEMNVSTLELGDSALYLCASSYGTSGGHEQFFGPGTRLTVL.

This clone was recorded only once. The chain joins TRBV6-5 to TRBJ2-5; D gene unclear. Germline V gene sequence: CDR1 MNHEY, CDR2 SVGAGI. This CDR3 has 15 amino acids. With 6 bases removed from V and 2 bases from J, the gap between germline ends came to 16 bases. As DNA, the CDR3 is TGTGCCAGCAGACCCCGTCGAGGCCCGCAAGAGACCCAGTACTTC. Its protein is CASRPRRGPQETQYF.

In its sample, this clone was seen a few times. This chain uses TRBV4-1 with TRBJ1-2; 9 bases are shared with TRBD1. CDR1 is MGHRA, CDR2 YSYEKL, per germline. The CDR3 has 13 amino acids. J was trimmed by 4 bases and V by 5 bases; bases with no gene match: 2. The CDR3 loop is CASSGQGFYGYTF. The CDR3 DNA follows: TGCGCCAGCAGCGGACAGGGGTTCTATGGCTACACCTTC.

The V call is TRBV6-6, the J call TRBJ2-1, with 8 bases that match TRBD1. Germline CDR1 and CDR2: MNHNY and SVGAGI (reference sequence). The CDR3 totals 13 residues. The junction had 9 bases not matched to a gene; V was cut back by 7 bases and J by 10 bases. The CDR3 sequence: CASKEQGVGEQFF. The CDR3, as DNA: TGTGCCAGCAAGGAACAGGGGGTGGGGGAGCAGTTCTTC.

The genes are TRBV6-5 and TRBJ2-1; D is unresolved. This CDR3 has 10 amino acids. Trimming pared 7 bases from V and 9 bases from J, leaving 7 bases between. In germline, CDR1 is MNHEY, CDR2 SVGAGI. CDR3 residues: CASTESEQFF. Here the CDR3 DNA reads TGTGCCAGCACAGAAAGTGAGCAGTTCTTC.

The V gene is TRBV6-2 or TRBV6-3, the J gene TRBJ2-2; 11 nucleotides agree with TRBD2. This CDR3 is 18 amino acids long. Germline V lookup: CDR1 MNHEY, CDR2 SVGEGT. V was clipped by 0 bases and J by 2 bases; unmatched bases: 5. Written as DNA, the CDR3 is TGTGCCAGCAGTTACTCCATAGCGGGGGGGTACAACACCGGGGAGCTGTTTTTT. Protein product: CASSYSIAGGYNTGELFF.

The chain has TRBV2 and TRBJ2-5; the D gene is possibly TRBD1 (5 bases). The CDR3 is 14 amino acids. Germline V lookup: CDR1 SNHLY, CDR2 FYNNEI. The ends were cut back, 7 bases at V and 5 bases at J, with 17 bases in the middle. The CDR3: CASKTDPGLETQYF. For the CDR3, the DNA is TGTGCCAGCAAAACGGACCCAGGGTTGGAGACCCAGTACTTC. The full variable domain, in which reference TRBV2 and TRBJ2-5 provide the parts outside the CDR3, is EPEVTQTPSHQVTQMGQEVILRCVPISNHLYFYWYRQILGQKVEFLVSFYNNEISEKSEIFDDQFSVERPDGSNFTLKIRSTKLEDSAMYFCASKTDPGLETQYFGPGTRLLVL.

The chain has TRBV18 and TRBJ2-2, with a tentative D call TRBD1 (5 bases). From germline, CDR1 is KGHSH and CDR2 LQKENI. This CDR3 has 12 residues. Trimming stripped 6 bases from V and 4 bases from J, with 6 bases between. The CDR3 DNA reads as TGTGCCAGCTCCGACAGCACCGGGGAGCTGTTTTTT. Amino acid sequence: CASSDSTGELFF. Drawing the rest from reference TRBV18 and TRBJ2-2, the complete variable domain is NAGVMQNPRHLVRRRGQEARLRCSPMKGHSHVYWYRQLPEEGLKFMVYLQKENIIDESGMPKERFSAEFPKEGPSILRIQQVVRGDSAAYFCASSDSTGELFFGEGSRLTVL.

This chain connects TRBV5-1 to TRBJ2-4; tentatively, D is TRBD1 (5 bases). CDR3 size: 15 residues. Germline loops: CDR1 SGHRS, CDR2 YFSETQ. The germline V and J ends were trimmed by 0 bases and 8 bases, with 15 bases remaining between them. CDR3 region: CASSLVLGRDDIQYF. The CDR3, as DNA: TGCGCCAGCAGCTTGGTCCTGGGCAGGGATGACATTCAGTACTTC.

The CDR3 loop is CASSLEGRGNTIYF. The CDR3 coding sequence is TGTGCCAGCAGCCTGGAGGGGCGAGGAAACACCATATATTTT. This chain connects TRBV14 to TRBJ1-3; maybe TRBD1 (5 bases). Germline lookup yields CDR1 SGHDN and CDR2 FVKESK. CDR3 size: 14 residues. V lost 4 bases and J lost 4, with 11 bases in between.

The J gene is TRBJ2-4, the V gene TRBV30; TRBD2 matches 9 bases. Germline CDR1 reads GTSNPN; CDR2 reads SVGIG (reference sequence). The V gene end was trimmed by 2 bases and the J gene end by 1 base; junction bases not matched to a gene: 3. The CDR3 extends over 15 amino acids. The CDR3 DNA is TGTGCCTGGAGTATAGCGGGAGAGGCCAAAAACATTCAGTACTTC. Its protein is CAWSIAGEAKNIQYF.